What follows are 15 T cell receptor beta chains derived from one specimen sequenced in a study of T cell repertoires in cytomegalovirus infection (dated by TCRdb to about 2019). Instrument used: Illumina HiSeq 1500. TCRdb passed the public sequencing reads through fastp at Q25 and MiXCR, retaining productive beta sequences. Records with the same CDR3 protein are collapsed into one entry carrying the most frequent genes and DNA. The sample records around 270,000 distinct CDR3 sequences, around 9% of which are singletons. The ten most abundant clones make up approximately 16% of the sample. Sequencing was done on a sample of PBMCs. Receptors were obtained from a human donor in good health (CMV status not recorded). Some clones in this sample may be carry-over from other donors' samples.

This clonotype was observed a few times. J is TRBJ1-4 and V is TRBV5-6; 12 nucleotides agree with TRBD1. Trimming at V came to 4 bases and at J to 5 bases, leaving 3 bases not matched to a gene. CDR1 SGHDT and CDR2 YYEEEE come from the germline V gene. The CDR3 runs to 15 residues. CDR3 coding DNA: TGTGCCAGCAGCGGGACAGGGGGCCGAAATGAAAAACTGTTTTTT. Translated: CASSGTGGRNEKLFF.

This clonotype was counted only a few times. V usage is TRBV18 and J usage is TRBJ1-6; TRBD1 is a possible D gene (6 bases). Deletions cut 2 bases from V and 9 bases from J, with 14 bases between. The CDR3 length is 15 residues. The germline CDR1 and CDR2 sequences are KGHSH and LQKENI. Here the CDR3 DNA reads TGTGCCAGCTCACCAGGTGAGGGGGGTACTTCACCCCTCCACTTT. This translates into CASSPGEGGTSPLHF.

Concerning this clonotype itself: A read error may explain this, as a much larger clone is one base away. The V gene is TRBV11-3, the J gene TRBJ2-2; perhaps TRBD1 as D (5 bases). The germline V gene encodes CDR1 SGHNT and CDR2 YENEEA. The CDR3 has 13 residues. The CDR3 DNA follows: TGTGGCAGCAGCTTAGACAGTACCGGGGAGCTGTTTTTT. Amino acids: CGSSLDSTGELFF.

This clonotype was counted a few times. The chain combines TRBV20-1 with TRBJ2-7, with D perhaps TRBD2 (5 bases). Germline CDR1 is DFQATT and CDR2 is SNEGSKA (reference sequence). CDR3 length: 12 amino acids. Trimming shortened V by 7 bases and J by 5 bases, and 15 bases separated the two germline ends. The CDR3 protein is CSGKSSRDEQYF. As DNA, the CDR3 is TGCAGTGGGAAGAGCTCGAGGGACGAGCAGTACTTC.

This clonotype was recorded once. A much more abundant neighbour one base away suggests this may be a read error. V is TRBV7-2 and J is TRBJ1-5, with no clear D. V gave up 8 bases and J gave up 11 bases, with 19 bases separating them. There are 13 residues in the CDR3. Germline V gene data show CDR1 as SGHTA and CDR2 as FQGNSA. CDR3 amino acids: CASSYGGVGTQHF. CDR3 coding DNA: TGTGCCAGCTCCTACGGTGGGGTAGGGACCCAGCATTTT.

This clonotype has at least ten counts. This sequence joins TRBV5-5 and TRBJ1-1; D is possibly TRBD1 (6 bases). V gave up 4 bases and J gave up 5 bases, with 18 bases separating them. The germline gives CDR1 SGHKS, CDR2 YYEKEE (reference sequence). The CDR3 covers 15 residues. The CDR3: CASSRTTGMWTEAFF. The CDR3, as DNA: TGTGCCAGCAGCCGTACCACAGGGATGTGGACTGAAGCTTTCTTT.

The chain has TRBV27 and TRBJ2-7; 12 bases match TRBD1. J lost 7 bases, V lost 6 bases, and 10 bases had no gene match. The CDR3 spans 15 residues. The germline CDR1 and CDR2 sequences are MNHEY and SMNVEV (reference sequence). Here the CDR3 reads CASSYSGTGGLEQYF. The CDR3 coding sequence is TGTGCCAGCAGCTATTCCGGGACAGGGGGCTTGGAGCAGTACTTC.

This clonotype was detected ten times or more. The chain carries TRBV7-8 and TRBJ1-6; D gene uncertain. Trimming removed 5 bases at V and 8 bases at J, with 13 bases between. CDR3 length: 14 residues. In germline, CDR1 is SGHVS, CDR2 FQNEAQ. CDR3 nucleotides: TGTGCCAGCAGCCTAGGCCCCGGGGATTCACCCCTCCACTTT. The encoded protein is CASSLGPGDSPLHF.

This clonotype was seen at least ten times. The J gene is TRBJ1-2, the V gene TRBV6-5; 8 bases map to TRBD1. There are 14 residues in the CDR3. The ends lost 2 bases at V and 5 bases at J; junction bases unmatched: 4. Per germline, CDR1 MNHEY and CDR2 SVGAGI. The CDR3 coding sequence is TGTGCCAGCAGTTACGCAGGGGGCGGGTATGGCTACACCTTC. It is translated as CASSYAGGGYGYTF.

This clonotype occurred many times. The CDR3 loop reads CASSLGQGTNYGYTF. CDR3 nucleotides: TGTGCCAGCAGCTTAGGGCAGGGGACTAACTATGGCTACACCTTC. The chain links TRBV7-2 to TRBJ1-2; a possible D gene is TRBD1 (6 bases). The V gene lost 1 base and the J gene lost 0 bases, with 9 bases spanning the gap. The CDR3 contains 15 residues. Germline CDR1 SGHTA, CDR2 FQGNSA. Combining the CDR3 with reference TRBV7-2 and TRBJ1-2 gives the whole variable domain GAGVSQSPSNKVTEKGKDVELRCDPISGHTALYWYRQSLGQGLEFLIYFQGNSAPDKSGLPSDRFSAERTGGSVSTLTIQRTQQEDSAVYLCASSLGQGTNYGYTFGSGTRLTVV.

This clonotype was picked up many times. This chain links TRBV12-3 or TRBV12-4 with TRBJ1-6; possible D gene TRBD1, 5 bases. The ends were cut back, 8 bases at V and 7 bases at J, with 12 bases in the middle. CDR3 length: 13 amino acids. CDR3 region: CASQRTQNSPLHF. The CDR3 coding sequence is TGTGCCAGCCAGAGGACACAAAATTCACCCCTCCACTTT.

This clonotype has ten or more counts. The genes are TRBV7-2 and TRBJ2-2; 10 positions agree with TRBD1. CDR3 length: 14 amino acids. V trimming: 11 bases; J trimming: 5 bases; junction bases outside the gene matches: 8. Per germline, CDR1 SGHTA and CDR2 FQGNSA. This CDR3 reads CAQGTGDRTGELFF. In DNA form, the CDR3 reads TGTGCCCAAGGGACAGGGGACCGGACCGGGGAGCTGTTTTTT.

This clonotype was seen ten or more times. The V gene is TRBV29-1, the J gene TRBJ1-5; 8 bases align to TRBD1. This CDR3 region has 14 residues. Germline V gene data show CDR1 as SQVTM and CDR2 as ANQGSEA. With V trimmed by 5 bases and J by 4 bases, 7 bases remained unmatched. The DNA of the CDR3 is TGCAGCGTTACCGGGACAGGAGGGAATCAGCCCCAGCATTTT. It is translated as CSVTGTGGNQPQHF.

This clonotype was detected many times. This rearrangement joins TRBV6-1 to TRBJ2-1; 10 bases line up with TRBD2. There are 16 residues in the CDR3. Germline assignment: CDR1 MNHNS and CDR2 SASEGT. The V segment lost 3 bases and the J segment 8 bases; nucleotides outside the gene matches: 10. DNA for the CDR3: TGTGCCAGCAGTGACCTAAGCGGGAGGGCCAGGGATGAGCAGTTCTTC. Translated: CASSDLSGRARDEQFF.

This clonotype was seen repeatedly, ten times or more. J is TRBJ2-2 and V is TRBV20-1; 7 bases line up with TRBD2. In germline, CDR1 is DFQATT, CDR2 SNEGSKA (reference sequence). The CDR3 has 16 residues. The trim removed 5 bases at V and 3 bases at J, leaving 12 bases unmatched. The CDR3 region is CSAVSSGRRHTGELFF. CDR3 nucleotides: TGCAGTGCTGTCTCTAGCGGACGGAGGCACACCGGGGAGCTGTTTTTT.